This T cell receptor beta chain was sequenced in a study of CD8+ T cells in alopecia areata listed by TCRdb under 2018. Study-level background: Treated patients were enrolled in an open-label pilot trial of oral tofacitinib, 5 to 10 mg twice daily, for moderate-to-severe alopecia areata. Patients received tofacitinib for 6 to 18 months and were then followed off drug for 6 months to check for delayed response and recurrence. In both human patients and the C3H/HeJ mouse model, the study applied high-throughput TCRbeta sequencing to look at T cell clonal expansion in alopecia areata. Human TCRbeta sequencing covered scalp tissue and sorted CD4+ and CD8+ peripheral blood T cells from patchy and totalis/universalis alopecia areata patients and healthy controls. Biopsies were taken from tofacitinib-treated patients at baseline and again at 4 and 24 weeks into treatment, and several of those patients also had a later scalp biopsy. Scalp clonality was compared across normal scalp (n=4), patchy alopecia areata scalp (n=8), and alopecia totalis/universalis scalp (n=8). The RNA source kit depended on sample type: the PAXgene miRNA kit for fixed scalp, the miRNeasy kit for PBMCs, and the RNeasy kit for mouse skin. TCRbeta CDR3 regions were amplified by immunoSEQ multiplex PCR with 35 Vbeta forward and 13 Jbeta reverse primers.

Trimmed from V: 4 bases; trimmed from J: 2 bases; junction bases lacking a gene match: 18. Based on the germline V gene, the CDR1 and CDR2 sequences are SGHRS and YFSETQ. From its cysteine to its phenylalanine, the CDR3 spans 19 amino acids. The DNA shown is the 57-base CDR3, in frame from base 1. Libraries came from the immunoSEQ multiplex PCR assay. RNA was extracted from all samples and reverse transcribed into cDNA as template for TCR sequencing. First-strand cDNA was synthesized with SuperScript III using a 2:1 mix of oligo-dT and random hexamers. A synthetic immune receptor repertoire was used to gauge amplification bias, and whatever bias remained was removed computationally. The published analysis was carried out like this. After raw reads were preprocessed to remove errors, the CDR3 was defined following IMGT conventions as running from the conserved cysteine to phenylalanine. Clonality was computed as 1 minus the Shannon entropy, with the entropy normalized by log2 of the number of productive unique TCRs. Scalp TCRbeta sequences were cross-referenced with sorted blood CD4 and CD8 repertoires so that the CD4 or CD8 identity of scalp clones could be inferred. TCRdb obtained this table from immuneACCESS and retained in-frame rearrangements with V and J assigned. These tables miss some clones; where compared with another copy, unresolved V genes account for less than half of the shortfall, and the remainder is unexplained. That table supplies the V and J calls and clone size; D and trimming were determined from the DNA. A total of around 98,000 clones appear in this sample, about 40% of them only once. The ten largest make up 0.7% to 0.95% of the sample.

A remark on this clone: There is no known antigen for this receptor. No base-level quality is on record; no much larger clone is a single base apart.

What the authors observed across the whole study: Unlike mouse skin, where gammadelta T cells dominate, normal human skin contains resident alphabeta T cells that get sequenced too, which complicates analysis of the scalp TCR repertoire. Shared TCR sequences between patients were less evident than in mice, which may be partly attributable to HLA diversity in the patient population. Compared with normal scalp, lesional scalp had higher clonality and more expanded CD8+ clones, particularly in alopecia totalis/universalis, a pattern that suggests antigenic drive.

Peripheral blood and lesional scalp punch biopsies were obtained from patients with alopecia areata. PBMCs were separated by density centrifugation and stained for CD3, CD4 and CD8, after which CD4+ and CD8+ T cells were sorted on a FACSAria. Sequencing was carried out using CD4+ T cells sorted from blood. Here the chain combines TRBV5-1 and TRBJ2-5; 9 junctional bases match TRBD2. The TCR was taken from a human donor with alopecia areata. The CDR3 in this case is CASSPSPGRASGKQETQYF. The DNA reads TGCGCCAGCAGCCCGAGCCCCGGACGGGCTAGCGGGAAGCAAGAGACCCAGTACTTC.